The present TCR beta chain was sequenced within a study of T cell responses to AZD1222 COVID-19 vaccine. The V and J ends lost 4 bases and 3 bases respectively, with 8 bases between them. The CDR3 contains 12 residues. Germline loops: CDR1 SGHRS, CDR2 YFSETQ. Produced via immunoSEQ multiplex PCR; TCRdb's table is partial and in-frame only. Of about 48,000 clones listed, about 88% are singletons. Sequencing was performed on peripheral blood, taken 28 days after the second AZD1222 dose. The rearrangement uses TRBV5-1 and TRBJ2-7; no clear D. The clonotype comes from an adult who received the AZD1222 COVID-19 vaccine. For the CDR3, the DNA is TGCGCCAGCAGCAACTGGGGCTACGAGCAGTACTTC. This translates into CASSNWGYEQYF.